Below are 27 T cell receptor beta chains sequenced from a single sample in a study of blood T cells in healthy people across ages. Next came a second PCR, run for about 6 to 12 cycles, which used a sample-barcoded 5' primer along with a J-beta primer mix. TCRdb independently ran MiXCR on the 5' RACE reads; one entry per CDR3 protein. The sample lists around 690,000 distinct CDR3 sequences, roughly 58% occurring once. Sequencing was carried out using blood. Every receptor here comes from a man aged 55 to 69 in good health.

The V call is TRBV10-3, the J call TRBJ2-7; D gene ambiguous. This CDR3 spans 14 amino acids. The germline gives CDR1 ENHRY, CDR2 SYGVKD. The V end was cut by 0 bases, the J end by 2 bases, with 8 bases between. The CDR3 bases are TGTGCCATCAGTGAGTCCCCGGATACCTACGAGCAGTACTTC. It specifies CAISESPDTYEQYF.

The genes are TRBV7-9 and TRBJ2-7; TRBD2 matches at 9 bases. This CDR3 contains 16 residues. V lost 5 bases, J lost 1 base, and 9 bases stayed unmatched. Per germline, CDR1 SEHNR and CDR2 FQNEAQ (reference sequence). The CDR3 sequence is CASSPRGAGGSYEQYF. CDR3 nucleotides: TGTGCCAGCAGCCCCCGAGGAGCGGGGGGATCCTACGAGCAGTACTTC.

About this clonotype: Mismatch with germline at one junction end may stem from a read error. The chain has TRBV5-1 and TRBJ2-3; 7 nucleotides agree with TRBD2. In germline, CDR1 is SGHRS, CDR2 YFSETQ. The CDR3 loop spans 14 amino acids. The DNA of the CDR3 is TGCGCCAGCAGCTCGGGACTAACCACAGATACGCAGTGTTTT. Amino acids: CASSSGLTTDTQCF. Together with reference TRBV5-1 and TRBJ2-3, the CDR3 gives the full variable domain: KAGVTQTPRYLIKTRGQQVTLSCSPISGHRSVSWYQQTPGQGLQFLFEYFSETQRNKGNFPGRFSGRQFSNSRSEMNVSTLELGDSALYLCASSSGLTTDTQCFGPGTRLTVL.

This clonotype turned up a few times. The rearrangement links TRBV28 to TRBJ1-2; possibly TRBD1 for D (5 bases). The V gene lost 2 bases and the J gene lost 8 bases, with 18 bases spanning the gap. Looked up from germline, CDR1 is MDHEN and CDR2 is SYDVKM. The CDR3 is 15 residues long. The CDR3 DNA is TGTGCCAGCAGTTTAGGGGCAGTGGGTATGATGGGCTACACCTTC. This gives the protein CASSLGAVGMMGYTF.

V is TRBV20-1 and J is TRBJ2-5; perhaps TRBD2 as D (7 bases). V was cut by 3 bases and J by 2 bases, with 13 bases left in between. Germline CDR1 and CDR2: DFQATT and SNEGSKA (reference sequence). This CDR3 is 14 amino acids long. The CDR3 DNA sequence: TGCAGTGCTAGTCTGGAGGGGGGGCAAGAGACCCAGTACTTC. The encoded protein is CSASLEGGQETQYF.

The CDR3: CASSQDGLAGGQETQYF. The CDR3 DNA follows: TGTGCCAGCAGCCAAGATGGGCTAGCGGGGGGACAAGAGACCCAGTACTTC. V usage is TRBV3-1 and J usage is TRBJ2-5, with 11 bases matching TRBD2. The CDR3 spans 17 residues. Looked up from germline, CDR1 is LGHDT and CDR2 is YNNKEL (reference sequence). V lost 0 bases, J lost 2 bases, and 5 bases stayed unmatched.

For the CDR3, the DNA is TGCGCCAGCAGCTTGGGAGTACTTGCCGGAATCCGAGAGGAGGCCCAGTACTTC. Its protein product is CASSLGVLAGIREEAQYF. The chain uses TRBV5-1 and TRBJ2-7; D perhaps matches TRBD2 (5 bases). From germline, CDR1 is SGHRS and CDR2 YFSETQ. The CDR3 is made up of 18 amino acids. Trimming pared 0 bases from V and 10 bases from J, leaving 29 bases between.

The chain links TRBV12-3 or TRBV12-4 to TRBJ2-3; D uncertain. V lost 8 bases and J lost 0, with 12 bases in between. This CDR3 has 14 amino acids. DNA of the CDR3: TGTGCCAGCGTCTCTGTGAGTAGCACAGATACGCAGTATTTT. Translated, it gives CASVSVSSTDTQYF.

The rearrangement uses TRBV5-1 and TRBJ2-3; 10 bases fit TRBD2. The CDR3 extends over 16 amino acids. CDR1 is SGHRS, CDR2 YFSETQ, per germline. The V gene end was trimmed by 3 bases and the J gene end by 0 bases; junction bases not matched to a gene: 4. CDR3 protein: CASSSLLAGSTDTQYF. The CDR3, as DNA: TGCGCCAGCAGCTCCCTACTAGCGGGGAGCACAGATACGCAGTATTTT. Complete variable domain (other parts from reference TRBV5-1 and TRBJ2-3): KAGVTQTPRYLIKTRGQQVTLSCSPISGHRSVSWYQQTPGQGLQFLFEYFSETQRNKGNFPGRFSGRQFSNSRSEMNVSTLELGDSALYLCASSSLLAGSTDTQYFGPGTRLTVL.

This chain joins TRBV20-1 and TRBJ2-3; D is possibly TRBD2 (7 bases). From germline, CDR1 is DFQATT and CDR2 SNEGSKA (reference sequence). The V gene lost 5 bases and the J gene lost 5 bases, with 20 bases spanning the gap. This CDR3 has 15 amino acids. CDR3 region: CSAGPRGTPGDTQYF. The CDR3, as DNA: TGCAGTGCTGGCCCGCGGGGGACACCGGGAGATACGCAGTATTTT.

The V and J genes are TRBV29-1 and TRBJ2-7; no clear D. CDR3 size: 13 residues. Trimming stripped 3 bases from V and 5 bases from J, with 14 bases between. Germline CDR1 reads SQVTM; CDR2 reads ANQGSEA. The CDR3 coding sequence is TGCAGCGTTGAGGGCCTATCCGCCCACGAGCAGTACTTC. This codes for CSVEGLSAHEQYF.

CDR3 loop: CSAWQGGTQYF. In nucleotides, the CDR3 is TGCAGTGCTTGGCAGGGAGGGACCCAGTACTTC. V and J are TRBV20-1 and TRBJ2-7; D is perhaps TRBD2 (6 bases). Matching the DNA end better, TRBJ2-5 makes the J call doubtful. Germline V lookup: CDR1 DFQATT, CDR2 SNEGSKA (reference sequence). CDR3 length: 11 residues.

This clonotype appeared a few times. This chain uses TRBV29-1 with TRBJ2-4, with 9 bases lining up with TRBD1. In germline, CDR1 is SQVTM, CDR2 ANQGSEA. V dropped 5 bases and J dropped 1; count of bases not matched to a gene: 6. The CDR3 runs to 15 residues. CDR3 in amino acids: CSVSGTGWAKNIQYF. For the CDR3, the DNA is TGCAGCGTTTCGGGGACAGGGTGGGCCAAAAACATTCAGTACTTC.

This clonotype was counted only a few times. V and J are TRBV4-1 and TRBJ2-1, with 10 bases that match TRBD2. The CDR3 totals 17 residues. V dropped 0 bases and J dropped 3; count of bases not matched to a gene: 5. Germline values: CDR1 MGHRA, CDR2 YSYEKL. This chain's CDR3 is CASSQDQGTSDYNEQFF. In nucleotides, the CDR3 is TGCGCCAGCAGCCAAGATCAGGGGACTAGCGACTACAATGAGCAGTTCTTC.

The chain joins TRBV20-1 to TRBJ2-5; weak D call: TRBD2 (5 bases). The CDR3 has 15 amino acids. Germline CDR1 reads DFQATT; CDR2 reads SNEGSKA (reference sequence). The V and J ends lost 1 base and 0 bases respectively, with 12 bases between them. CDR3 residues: CSARVVERDQETQYF. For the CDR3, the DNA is TGCAGTGCTAGAGTGGTTGAGAGGGACCAAGAGACCCAGTACTTC.

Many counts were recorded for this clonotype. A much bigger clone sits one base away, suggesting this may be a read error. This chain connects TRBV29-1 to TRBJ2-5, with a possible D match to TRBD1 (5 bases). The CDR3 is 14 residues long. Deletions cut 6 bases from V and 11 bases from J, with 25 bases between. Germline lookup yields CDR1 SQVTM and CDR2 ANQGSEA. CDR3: CSVDLDSPDNEQYF. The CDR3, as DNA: TGCAGCGTCGACCTCGACAGTCCCGACAATGAGCAGTACTTC. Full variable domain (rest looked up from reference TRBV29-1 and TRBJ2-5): SAVISQKPSRDICQRGTSLTIQCQVDSQVTMMFWYRQQPGQSLTLIATANQGSEATYESGFVIDKFPISRPNLTFSTLTVSNMSPEDSSIYLCSVDLDSPDNEQYFGPGTRLLVL.

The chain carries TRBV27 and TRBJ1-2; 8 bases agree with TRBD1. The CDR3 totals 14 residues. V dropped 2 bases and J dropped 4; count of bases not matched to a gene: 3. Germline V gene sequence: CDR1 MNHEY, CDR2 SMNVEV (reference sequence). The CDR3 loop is CASSLNRGGYGYTF. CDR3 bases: TGTGCCAGCAGTTTAAACAGGGGGGGCTATGGCTACACCTTC.

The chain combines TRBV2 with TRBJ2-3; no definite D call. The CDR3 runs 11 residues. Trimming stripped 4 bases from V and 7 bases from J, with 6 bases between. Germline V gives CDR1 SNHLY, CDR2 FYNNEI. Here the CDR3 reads CASSASYTQYF. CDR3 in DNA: TGTGCCAGCAGTGCCAGTTATACGCAGTATTTT.

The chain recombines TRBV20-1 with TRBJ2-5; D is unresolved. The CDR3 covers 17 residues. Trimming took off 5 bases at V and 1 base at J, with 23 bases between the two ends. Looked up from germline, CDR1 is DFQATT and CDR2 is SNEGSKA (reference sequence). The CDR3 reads CSAGFYQATSFQETQYF. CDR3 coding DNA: TGCAGTGCTGGGTTCTATCAGGCAACTTCTTTCCAAGAGACCCAGTACTTC.

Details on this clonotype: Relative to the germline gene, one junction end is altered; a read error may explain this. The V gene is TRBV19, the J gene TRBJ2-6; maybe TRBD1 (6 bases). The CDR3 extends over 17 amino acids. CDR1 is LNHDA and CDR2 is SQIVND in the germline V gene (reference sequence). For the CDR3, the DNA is TGTGCCAGTAGTCTGGACAGTGTCAGCTCTGGGGCCAGCGTCCTGACTTTC. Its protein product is CASSLDSVSSGASVLTF.

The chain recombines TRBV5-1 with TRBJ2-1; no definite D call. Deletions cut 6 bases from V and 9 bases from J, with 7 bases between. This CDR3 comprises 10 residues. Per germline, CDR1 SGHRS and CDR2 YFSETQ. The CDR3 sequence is CASTTGEQFF. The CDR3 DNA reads TGCGCCAGCACCACGGGTGAGCAGTTCTTC.

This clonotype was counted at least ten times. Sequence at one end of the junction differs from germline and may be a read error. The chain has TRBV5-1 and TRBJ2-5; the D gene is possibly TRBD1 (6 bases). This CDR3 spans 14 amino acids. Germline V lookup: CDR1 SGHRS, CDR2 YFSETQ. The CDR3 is CASSLGQLQETQYF. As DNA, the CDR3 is TGTGCCAGCAGCCTAGGACAGTTGCAAGAGACCCAGTACTTC.

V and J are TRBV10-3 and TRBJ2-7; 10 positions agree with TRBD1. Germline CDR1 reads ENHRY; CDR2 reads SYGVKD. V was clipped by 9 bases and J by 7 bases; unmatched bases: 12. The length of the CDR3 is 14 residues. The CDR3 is CAIAADRGADEQYF. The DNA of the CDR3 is TGTGCCATTGCAGCGGACAGGGGGGCAGATGAGCAGTACTTC.

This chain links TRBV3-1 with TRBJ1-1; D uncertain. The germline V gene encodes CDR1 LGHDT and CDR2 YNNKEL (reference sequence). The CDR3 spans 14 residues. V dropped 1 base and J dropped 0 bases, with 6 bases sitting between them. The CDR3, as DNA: TGTGCCAGCAGCCAAGTTGGAATGAACACTGAAGCTTTCTTT. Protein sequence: CASSQVGMNTEAFF.

In DNA, the CDR3 is TGTGCCAGCAGTTACCCCCGCGGGGCGGCCCGCTCGTCAACTTATACGCAGTATTTT. Amino acid sequence: CASSYPRGAARSSTYTQYF. The chain links TRBV6-5 to TRBJ2-3, with a possible D match to TRBD2 (6 bases). The length of the CDR3 is 19 residues. Germline CDR1 is MNHEY and CDR2 is SVGAGI. Trimming pared 2 bases from V and 7 bases from J, leaving 28 bases between.

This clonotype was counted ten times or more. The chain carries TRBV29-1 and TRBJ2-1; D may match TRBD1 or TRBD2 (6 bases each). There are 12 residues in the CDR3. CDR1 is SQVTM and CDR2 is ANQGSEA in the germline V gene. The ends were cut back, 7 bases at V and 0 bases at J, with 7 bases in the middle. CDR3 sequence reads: CSGGASYNEQFF. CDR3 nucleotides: TGCAGCGGGGGGGCCTCCTACAATGAGCAGTTCTTC.

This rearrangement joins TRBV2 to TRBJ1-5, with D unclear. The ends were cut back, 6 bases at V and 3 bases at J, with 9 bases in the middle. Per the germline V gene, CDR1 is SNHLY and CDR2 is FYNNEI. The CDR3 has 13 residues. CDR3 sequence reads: CASSGQVNQPQHF. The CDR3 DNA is TGTGCCAGCAGCGGGCAGGTCAATCAGCCCCAGCATTTT.